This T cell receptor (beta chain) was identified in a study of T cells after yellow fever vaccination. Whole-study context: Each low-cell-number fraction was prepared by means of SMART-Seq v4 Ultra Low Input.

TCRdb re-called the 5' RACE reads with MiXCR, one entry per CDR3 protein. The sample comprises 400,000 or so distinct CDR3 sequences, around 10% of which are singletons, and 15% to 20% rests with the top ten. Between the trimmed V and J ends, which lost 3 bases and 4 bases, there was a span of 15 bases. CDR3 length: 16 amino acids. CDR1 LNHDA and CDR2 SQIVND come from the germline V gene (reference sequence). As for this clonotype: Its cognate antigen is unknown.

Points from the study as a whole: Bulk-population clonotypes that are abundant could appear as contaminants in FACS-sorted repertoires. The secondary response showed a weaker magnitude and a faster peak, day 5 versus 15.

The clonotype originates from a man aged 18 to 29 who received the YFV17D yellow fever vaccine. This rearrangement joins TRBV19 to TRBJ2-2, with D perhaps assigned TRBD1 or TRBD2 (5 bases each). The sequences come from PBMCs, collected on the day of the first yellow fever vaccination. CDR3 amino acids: CASSMRGRAGTGELFF. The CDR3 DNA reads TGTGCCAGTAGTATGAGGGGCAGGGCGGGCACCGGGGAGCTGTTTTTT.